This T cell receptor beta chain was retrieved from a study of cytomegalovirus exposure and HLA in healthy donors. Trimming took 0 bases from V and 7 from J; bases not matched to a gene: 13. The CDR3 loop spans 17 amino acids. CDR1 and CDR2 (germline): SGDLS, YYNGEE. Some clones are missing from TCRdb's copy, which holds only in-frame ones; the method was immunoSEQ multiplex PCR. The sample lists roughly 190,000 clones; about 82% were seen once. General study results and limits: CMV antigen specificity was confirmed in vitro for a few CMV-associated chains. The dataset shows that most TCR sequences were rare, while some public TCRs occurred in many donors.

A note on this clone: The antigen is unknown.

This sequence joins TRBV9 and TRBJ1-2, with TRBD1 identical over 9 bases. The clonotype originates from a woman aged 18 to 35 in good health and CMV-seronegative. Sequencing was done on a sample of PBMCs. CDR3 region: CASSVGDRDREPGGYTF. The DNA for the CDR3 is TGTGCCAGCAGCGTAGGGGACAGGGATAGGGAGCCCGGTGGCTACACCTTC.